This T cell receptor (beta chain) was observed in a study of blood T cells in healthy people across ages. For the second PCR, which ran for roughly 6 to 12 cycles, a sample-barcoded 5' primer and a J-beta primer mix were used. With 12 random nucleotides, a template-switch adaptor tagged each individual cDNA molecule. TCRdb ran MiXCR on the 5' RACE reads and lists one entry per CDR3 protein. The sample gives hundreds of thousands of distinct CDR3 sequences, more than 25% of which show up once; roughly 17% is in the top ten. The germline gives CDR1 DFQATT, CDR2 SNEGSKA (reference sequence). Trimming removed 3 bases from V and 2 bases from J, with 18 bases in between. The CDR3 loop spans 16 amino acids. With each sample, at least 6 micrograms of total RNA were extracted. At least ten counts were recorded for this clonotype. The antigen remains undetermined. Study findings and constraints: There was no known CMV status for donors, so expanded clonotype changes were possibly confounded.

This chain joins TRBV20-1 and TRBJ2-3; D may be TRBD2 (5 bases). The sequenced sample consisted of blood. The receptor comes from a woman aged 80 or over in good health. CDR3 DNA sequence: TGCAGTGCTAGTCGTATGGTTTCGAGGGCCACAGATACGCAGTATTTT. Translated: CSASRMVSRATDTQYF.